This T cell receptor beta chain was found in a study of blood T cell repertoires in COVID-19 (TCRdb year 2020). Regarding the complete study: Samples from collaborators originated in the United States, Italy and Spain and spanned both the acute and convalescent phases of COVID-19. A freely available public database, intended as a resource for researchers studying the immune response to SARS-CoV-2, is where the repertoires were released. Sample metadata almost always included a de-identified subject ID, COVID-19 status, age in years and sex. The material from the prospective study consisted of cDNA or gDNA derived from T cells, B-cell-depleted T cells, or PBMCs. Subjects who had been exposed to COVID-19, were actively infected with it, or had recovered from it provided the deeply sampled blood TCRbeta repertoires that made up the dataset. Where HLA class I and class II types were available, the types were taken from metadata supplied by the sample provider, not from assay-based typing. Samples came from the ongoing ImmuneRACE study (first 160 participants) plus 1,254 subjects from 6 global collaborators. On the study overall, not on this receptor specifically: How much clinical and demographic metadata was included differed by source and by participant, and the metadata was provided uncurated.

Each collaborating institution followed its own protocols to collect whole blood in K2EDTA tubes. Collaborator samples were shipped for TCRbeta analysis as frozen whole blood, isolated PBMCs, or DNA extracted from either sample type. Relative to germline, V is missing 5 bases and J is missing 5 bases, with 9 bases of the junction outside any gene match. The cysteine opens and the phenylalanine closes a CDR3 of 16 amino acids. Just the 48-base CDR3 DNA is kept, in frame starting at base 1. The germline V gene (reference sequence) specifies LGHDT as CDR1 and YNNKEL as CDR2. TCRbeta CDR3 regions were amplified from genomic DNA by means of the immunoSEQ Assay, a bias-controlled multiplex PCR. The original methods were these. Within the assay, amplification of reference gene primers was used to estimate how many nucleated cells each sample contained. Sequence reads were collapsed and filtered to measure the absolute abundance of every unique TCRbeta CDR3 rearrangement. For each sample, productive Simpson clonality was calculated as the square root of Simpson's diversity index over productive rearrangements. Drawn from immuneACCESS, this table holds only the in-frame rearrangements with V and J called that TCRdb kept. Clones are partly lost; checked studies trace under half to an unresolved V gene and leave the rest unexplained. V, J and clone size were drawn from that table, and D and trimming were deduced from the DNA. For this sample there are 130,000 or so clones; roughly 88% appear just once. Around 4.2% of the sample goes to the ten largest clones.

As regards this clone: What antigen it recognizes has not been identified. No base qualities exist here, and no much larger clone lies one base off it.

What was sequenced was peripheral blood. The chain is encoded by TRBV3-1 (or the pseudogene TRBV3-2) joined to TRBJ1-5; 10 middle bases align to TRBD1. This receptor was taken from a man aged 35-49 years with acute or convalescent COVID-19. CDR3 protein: CASSYSGTGEYQPQHF. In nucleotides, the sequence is TGTGCCAGCAGCTATTCCGGGACAGGGGAATATCAGCCCCAGCATTTT.